This T cell receptor (beta chain) was sequenced in a study of regulatory T cells in long-lasting Graves disease. Whole-study results and caveats: Persistent disease was associated with favored TRBV28 usage and with favored use of TRBJ1-2 and TRBJ2-5.

On this clonotype: No antigen is known for it. The germline gene is not matched at one end of the junction; a read error may be the cause.

Time point meaning: newly diagnosed GD, antithyroid drugs for less than 3 months. PBMC RNA served as the TCR library source. The EDTA tubes were filled with roughly 10 milliliters of drawn peripheral blood. Both iRepertoire HTBI primers and Arm-PCR of CDR3 regions were used to build the TCR beta libraries. From the multiplex PCR reads, TCRdb called clonotypes with MiXCR, one entry per CDR3 protein. The profile shows approximately 350,000 distinct CDR3 sequences, over 15% of them singletons. From germline, CDR1 is SGHRS and CDR2 YFSETQ. The CDR3 totals 15 residues. This sample also appeared in a second study, on T cells in Graves' hyperthyroidism and ophthalmopathy. That report notes: Researchers ran a first-round RT-PCR on the TCR CDR3 using the HTBI primer set.

This TCR was sampled from a man between 35 and 55 years old with Graves disease. V is TRBV5-1 and J is TRBJ2-2, with 9 bases identical to TRBD1. The sequences come from peripheral blood mononuclear cells (PBMCs), collected at new diagnosis, from a patient treated with antithyroid drugs. CDR3 sequence (DNA): TGTGCCAGCAGCGTAGTCACAGGGGGCAAGGGGGAGCTGTTTTTT. Amino acids: CASSVVTGGKGELFF.